This T cell receptor (beta chain) originates from a study of control samples from healthy donors and cancer patients. Profiling relied on immunoSEQ multiplex PCR, and the TCRdb table lists in-frame clones only, not all of them. The table shows roughly 130,000 clones, with about 93% occurring only once. In germline, CDR1 is MNHEY, CDR2 SVGAGI. The V and J ends lost 6 bases and 2 bases respectively, with 7 bases between them. The CDR3 extends over 13 amino acids. The sample comprised PBMCs. V and J are TRBV6-5 and TRBJ1-4; a possible D gene is TRBD1 (5 bases). This TCR was recovered from a man aged 60 to 69 with colorectal cancer. The CDR3 nucleotides read TGTGCCAGCAGGGGGGTTACTAATGAAAAACTGTTTTTT. Protein product: CASRGVTNEKLFF.